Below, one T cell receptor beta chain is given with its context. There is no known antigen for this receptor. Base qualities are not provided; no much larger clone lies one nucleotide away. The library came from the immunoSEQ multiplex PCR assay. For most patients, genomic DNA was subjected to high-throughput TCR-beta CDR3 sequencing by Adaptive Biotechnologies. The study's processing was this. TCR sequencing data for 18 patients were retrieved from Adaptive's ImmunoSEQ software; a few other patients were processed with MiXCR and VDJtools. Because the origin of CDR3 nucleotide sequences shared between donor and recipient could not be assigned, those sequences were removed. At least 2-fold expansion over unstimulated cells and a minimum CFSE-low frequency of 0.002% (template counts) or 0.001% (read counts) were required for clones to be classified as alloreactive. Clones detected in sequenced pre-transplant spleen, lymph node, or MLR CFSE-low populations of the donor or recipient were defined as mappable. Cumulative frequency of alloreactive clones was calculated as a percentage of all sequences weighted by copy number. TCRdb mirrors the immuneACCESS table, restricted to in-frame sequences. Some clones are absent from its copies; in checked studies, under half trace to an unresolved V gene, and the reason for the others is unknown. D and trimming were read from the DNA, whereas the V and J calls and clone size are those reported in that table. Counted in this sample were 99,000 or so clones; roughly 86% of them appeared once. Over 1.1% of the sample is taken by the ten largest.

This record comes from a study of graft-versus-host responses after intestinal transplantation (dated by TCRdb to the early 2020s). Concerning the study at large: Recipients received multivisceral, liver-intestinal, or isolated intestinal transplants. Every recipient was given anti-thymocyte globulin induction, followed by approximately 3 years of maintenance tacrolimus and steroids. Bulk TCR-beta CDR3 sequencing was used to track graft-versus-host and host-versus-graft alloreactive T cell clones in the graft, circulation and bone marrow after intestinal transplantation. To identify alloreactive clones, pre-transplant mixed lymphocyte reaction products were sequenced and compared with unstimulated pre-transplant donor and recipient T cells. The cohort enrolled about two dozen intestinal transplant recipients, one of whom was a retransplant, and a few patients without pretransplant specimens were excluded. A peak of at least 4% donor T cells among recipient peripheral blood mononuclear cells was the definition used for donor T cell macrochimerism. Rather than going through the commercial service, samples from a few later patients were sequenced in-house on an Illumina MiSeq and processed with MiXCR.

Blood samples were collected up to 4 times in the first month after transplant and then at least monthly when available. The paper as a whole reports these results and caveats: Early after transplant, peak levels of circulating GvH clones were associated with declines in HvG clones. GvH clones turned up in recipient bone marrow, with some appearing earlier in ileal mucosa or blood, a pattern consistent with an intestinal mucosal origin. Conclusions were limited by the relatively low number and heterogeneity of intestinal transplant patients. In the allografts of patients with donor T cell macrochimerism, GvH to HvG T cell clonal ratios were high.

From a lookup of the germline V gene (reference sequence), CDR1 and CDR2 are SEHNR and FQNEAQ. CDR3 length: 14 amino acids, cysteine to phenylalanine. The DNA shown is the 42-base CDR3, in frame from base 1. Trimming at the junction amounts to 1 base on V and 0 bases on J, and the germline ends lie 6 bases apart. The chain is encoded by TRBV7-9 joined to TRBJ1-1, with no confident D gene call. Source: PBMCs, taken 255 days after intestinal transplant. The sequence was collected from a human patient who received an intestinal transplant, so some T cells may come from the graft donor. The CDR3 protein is CASSLDHMNTEAFF. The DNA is TGTGCCAGCAGCTTAGACCACATGAACACTGAAGCTTTCTTT.